This TCR beta chain is drawn from a study of CD8+CD57+ T cells in acquired aplastic anemia. Germline values: CDR1 DFQATT, CDR2 SNEGSKA (reference sequence). This CDR3 comprises 15 residues. TCR beta VDJ and CDR3 profiling used genomic DNA as template. TCRdb reanalysed the reads using MiXCR and keeps one entry per CDR3 protein. The repertoire holds about 130,000 distinct CDR3 sequences, with about 46% as singletons. This receptor was obtained from a human donor in good health, serving as a control. The source material was sorted CD4+, CD8+, or CD8+CD57+ T cells (not recorded which) from PBMCs. The chain couples TRBV20-1 to TRBJ2-1; TRBD2 matches 10 bases. Matching the DNA end better, TRBJ2-7 makes the J call doubtful. The CDR3 region has the DNA TGCAGTGCTAGAGATACCCTAGCGGGAGATCACGAGCAGTACTTC. Protein sequence: CSARDTLAGDHEQYF.